Listed here are 2 T cell receptor beta chains from one sample, sequenced in a study of blood T cell repertoires in COVID-19. The repertoire was sequenced with immunoSEQ multiplex PCR; TCRdb's copy has only in-frame clones and lacks some. The table includes about 200,000 clones, approximately 78% detected once. Material: peripheral blood. These receptors all come from a woman at least 80 years old with acute or convalescent COVID-19.

The rearrangement joins TRBV6-5 to TRBJ1-5; a possible D gene is TRBD1 (5 bases). Germline CDR1 MNHEY, CDR2 SVGAGI. The CDR3 covers 15 residues. V was pared by 6 bases and J by 5 bases, with 17 bases between. The CDR3 nucleotides are TGTGCCAGCAGGGACGGAGGGGTTTCGGATCAGCCCCAGCATTTT. Amino acids: CASRDGGVSDQPQHF.

The chain combines TRBV27 with TRBJ2-7; possibly TRBD1 for D (5 bases). The germline CDR1 and CDR2 sequences are MNHEY and SMNVEV (reference sequence). The V and J ends lost 5 bases and 3 bases respectively, with 14 bases between them. There are 14 residues in the CDR3. Written as DNA, the CDR3 is TGTGCCAGCAGTCTGTTGGGGCCCGACTACGAGCAGTACTTC. The encoded protein is CASSLLGPDYEQYF.